The rows below give T cell receptor beta chains drawn from one sample of a study of T cell responses to AZD1222 COVID-19 vaccine. Assay: immunoSEQ multiplex PCR; the TCRdb copy retains only in-frame clones and omits some. The profile covers some 150,000 clones, with 88% appearing a single time and approximately 2.8% taken by the ten largest. Source: peripheral blood, taken 28 days after the second AZD1222 dose. These TCRs come from an adult who received the AZD1222 COVID-19 vaccine. CDR3s include the opening cysteine and the closing phenylalanine or tryptophan.

TRBV7-9 CASHGGVASEAFF
TRBV9 CASSPRLAGGNEQFF
TRBV7-9 CASSPFRGLGGELFF
TRBV6-5 CASSPRGTADTQYF
TRBV28 CASRPRNTEAFF
TRBV30 CAWGPSRGYTF
TRBV6-5 CASRLAGGPTGELFF
TRBV5-6 CASSLLGGQDGYTF
TRBV19 CASSPGQGAHNEQFF
TRBV5-5 CASSLISNTDTQYF
TRBV5-1 CASSLGGQGALDEQYF
TRBV10-3 CAIIRDSSSNEQFF
TRBV24-1 CATSDLGQGPETQYF
TRBV20-1 CSASFREQFF
TRBV4-2 CASSERQGEGEIDTQYF
TRBV7-6 CASSQGVGTDTQYF
TRBV7-9 CASSLPQVEQYF
TRBV16 CASSQSLPGSGANVLTF
TRBV28 CASRRAYSNQPQHF
TRBV12-3/TRBV12-4 CASSTEVPGELFF
TRBV28 CASRQGAAEKLFF
TRBV30 CAWSFRGANYGYTF
TRBV28 CASSPFPGDQETQYF
TRBV6-2/TRBV6-3 CASSYVQGGNSPLHF
TRBV5-6 CASSLASGGTDTQYF
TRBV3-1/TRBV3-2 CASSHGSSYEQYF
TRBV6-5 CASNGWDRGRTEAFF
TRBV5-1 CASSTGTGSYEQYF
TRBV21-1 CASRGVAGAPRTQYF
TRBV20-1 CSARWGPVAFF
TRBV6-5 CASSTPGGTEAFF
TRBV7-9 CASSLDGQGSDTQYF
TRBV9 CASRRRDTGELFF
TRBV4-1 CASSQAGLGSSPLHF
TRBV4-2 CASSALRGYNEQFF
TRBV18 CASSPPNSGNTIYF
TRBV27 CASSLSRQAKTNEKLFF
TRBV2 CASSALLEAFF
TRBV4-1 CASSQVGLAKNIQYF
TRBV11-2 CASSFTSGGYNEQFF
TRBV3-1/TRBV3-2 CASSPRENPYGYTF
TRBV6-6 CASSTGQGPYGYTF
TRBV5-1 CASSQYRGRDTQYF
TRBV4-1 CASSTGLAGPYEQYF
TRBV5-1 CASASGAGNEKLFF
TRBV7-2 CASSLLAGVETGELFF
TRBV5-1 CASSLPTLTGRSLGGSSYEQYF
TRBV7-2 CASSLTGGTNTYEQYF
TRBV14 CASSPTTGANVLTF
TRBV24-1 CATSETGTGGGYTF
TRBV9 CASSPTGQGVNGYTF
TRBV10-2 CASSDFPSGSYEQYF
TRBV9 CASSVRVAGDEQYF
TRBV5-1 CASSSSLNGATTYEQFF
TRBV18 CASSPEGGWGYTF
TRBV5-1 CASSPTGMNTEAFF
TRBV2 CASSGTGGSFGHEKLFF
TRBV4-1 CASSQTPTGAPNEKLFF
TRBV29-1 CSAWSGRVTGELFF
TRBV5-1 CASSLGVIGAPGYEQYF